A single sample gave rise to the 17 T cell receptor beta chains below, sequenced in a study of tumor and adjacent non-tumor tissue in lung cancer. The template was RNA from unsorted bulk tissue. TCRbeta libraries were built with three rounds of nested PCR, modified from ARM-PCR. MiXCR was run by TCRdb on the multiplex PCR reads, yielding one entry per CDR3 protein. Among 200,000 to 250,000 distinct CDR3 sequences listed, about 76% were seen once. The source material was lung tumor tissue. These receptors were taken from a man aged 60-69 years with non-small cell lung cancer.

In the case of this clonotype: This sequence may be a read error, since a much larger clone differs from it by one base. The chain recombines TRBV20-1 with TRBJ2-7; D may be TRBD1 (6 bases). The CDR3 is 12 amino acids. Germline assignment: CDR1 DFQATT and CDR2 SNEGSKA (reference sequence). The CDR3 bases are TGCAGTGCTAGGCTGAGGAAGGGGGAGCAGTGCTTC. It yields the protein CSARLRKGEQCF.

As to this clonotype: One end of the junction fails to match germline, which may point to a read error. The CDR3 DNA sequence: TGCAGTGCAACCGGGACACCTAACACTGGAGCCAACGTCCTGACTTTC. As protein: CSATGTPNTGANVLTF. The V call is TRBV20-1, the J call TRBJ2-6; possible D gene TRBD1, 6 bases. Germline CDR1 reads DFQATT; CDR2 reads SNEGSKA (reference sequence). The CDR3 contains 16 residues.

In regard to this clonotype: One end of the junction does not line up with germline, which may come from a read error. The chain recombines TRBV4-1 with TRBJ2-4; no reliable D call. Germline V lookup: CDR1 MGHRA, CDR2 YSYEKL. The CDR3 runs 15 residues. CDR3 DNA: TGCGCCATCAGCTCAAGGATTAGCCTTGGGGTATTTCAGTACTTC. The encoded protein is CAISSRISLGVFQYF.

The chain combines TRBV20-1 with TRBJ2-3; maybe TRBD1 (5 bases). Trimming stripped 7 bases from V and 4 bases from J, with 18 bases between. The germline V gene has CDR1 DFQATT and CDR2 SNEGSKA (reference sequence). This CDR3 has 14 amino acids. The DNA for the CDR3 is TGCAGTGTTGGCCGGACACCCGGCGCAGATACGCAGTATTTT. Its translation: CSVGRTPGADTQYF.

This clonotype was observed a few times. Germline is not matched at one junction end, which may reflect a read error. The chain employs TRBV28 and TRBJ2-7; 8 nucleotides line up with TRBD2. Germline CDR1 reads MDHEN; CDR2 reads SYDVKM. The CDR3 extends over 15 amino acids. The CDR3, as DNA: TGTGCCAGCAGTTCCCTTAGCGGGGCTTCCTACAAGCAGTACTTC. This translates into CASSSLSGASYKQYF.

On this clonotype: The missing conserved phenylalanine or tryptophan at the end of this CDR3 makes a read error likely. The rearrangement links TRBV10-2 to TRBJ2-5; D perhaps matches TRBD1 (6 bases). Germline V gives CDR1 WSHSY, CDR2 SAAADI. The CDR3 has 14 amino acids. Trimming cost V 3 bases and J 4 bases, with 12 bases left between them. This chain's CDR3 is CASSETGWGETQYY. DNA for the CDR3: TGCGCCAGCAGTGAAACAGGGTGGGGAGAGACCCAGTACTAC.

This clonotype was found a few times. This may come from a read error, since a much larger clone is one base off. The chain has TRBV11-2 and TRBJ2-1, with D uncertain. Germline V gives CDR1 SGHAT, CDR2 FQNNGV. CDR3 length equals 19 residues. Deletions cut 0 bases from V and 3 bases from J, with 21 bases between. The CDR3 DNA sequence: TGTGCCAGCAGCTTAGATCAACATACATGGGCCGGTTGCTACAATGAGCAGTTCTTC. Translating gives CASSLDQHTWAGCYNEQFF.

This clonotype was seen a few times. The gene calls are TRBV20-1 and TRBJ1-2; possibly TRBD1 for D (6 bases). This CDR3 has 15 residues. CDR1 and CDR2 (germline): DFQATT, SNEGSKA (reference sequence). Trimming pared 4 bases from V and 3 bases from J, leaving 18 bases between. The CDR3 loop is CSAILRGGNDYGYTF. The CDR3 region has the DNA TGCAGTGCTATTTTGCGAGGGGGGAACGACTATGGCTACACCTTC.

On this clonotype: Since a much larger clone is just one base distant, this may be a read error. The genes are TRBV12-3 or TRBV12-4 and TRBJ2-1, with D tentatively TRBD1 or TRBD2 (5 bases each). V lost 4 bases and J lost 3, with 13 bases in between. This CDR3 comprises 15 residues. The CDR3 loop is CASSSIGTRYNEQFF. The CDR3 DNA follows: TGTGCCAGCAGTTCGATCGGGACGCGCTACAATGAGCAGTTCTTC.

The rearrangement links TRBV7-9 to TRBJ2-7; D is ambiguous. Trimming stripped 3 bases from V and 9 bases from J, with 12 bases between. The CDR3 has 12 amino acids. The germline gives CDR1 SEHNR, CDR2 FQNEAQ (reference sequence). CDR3 region: CASSFVDRGQYF. In nucleotides, the CDR3 is TGTGCCAGCAGCTTTGTCGATCGCGGGCAGTACTTC.

In regard to this clonotype: At one boundary the junction diverges from the germline segment, which might be a read error. The CDR3 nucleotides are TGTGCCAGCTGCAATGGGGGAGTCACCCGCTACGAGCAGTATTTC. Protein sequence: CASCNGGVTRYEQYF. The rearrangement joins TRBV6-5 to TRBJ2-7; either TRBD1 or TRBD2 may supply D (5 bases each). The CDR3 extends over 15 amino acids. The germline CDR1 and CDR2 sequences are MNHEY and SVGAGI.

The gene calls are TRBV5-5 and TRBJ2-3; perhaps D is TRBD1 or TRBD2 (6 bases each). V was clipped by 4 bases and J by 15 bases, with 27 bases between them. CDR1 is SGHKS and CDR2 is YYEKEE in the germline V gene (reference sequence). CDR3 length: 15 residues. CDR3 DNA: TGTGCCAGCAGCCACGCGGGGACAAGGGCAGATGCCCATTATTTT. This sequence encodes CASSHAGTRADAHYF.

Note on this clonotype: A junction boundary mismatches the germline segment, possibly from a read error. V is TRBV24-1 and J is TRBJ2-1; the D gene is possibly TRBD1 (6 bases). The CDR3 runs to 16 residues. Per germline, CDR1 KGHDR and CDR2 SFDVKD. As DNA, the CDR3 is TGTGCCATCAGTGATTTGGTGCAGGGGAACTACAATGAGCAGTTCTTC. This sequence encodes CAISDLVQGNYNEQFF.

On this clonotype itself: This may arise from a read error, as a much more abundant clone is one base away. The gene calls are TRBV29-1 and TRBJ2-4; possible D gene TRBD2, 6 bases. Germline lookup yields CDR1 SQVTM and CDR2 ANQGSEA. The V end lost 1 base, the J end lost 1 base, and 17 bases lay between the germline ends. CDR3 length equals 17 residues. The CDR3 sequence: CSVEGPAGIGAKNIQYF. The DNA for the CDR3 is TGCAGCGTTGAAGGCCCGGCGGGGATTGGGGCCAAAAACATTCAGTACTTC.

In this sample, this clonotype turned up once. The conserved phenylalanine or tryptophan normally closing the CDR3 is absent here, so this likely arose from a read error. No DNA is shown, since the ends of the CDR3 on it are uncertain; the CDR3 is the one TCRdb lists. This chain uses TRBV11-2 with TRBJ2-5; the table's D call of TRBD2 was not tested on the DNA. Ends included, the CDR3 has 16 residues. Germline V gives CDR1 SGHAT, CDR2 FQNNGV. CDR3 amino acids: CASSSTMGRPKETQHL.

Comment on this clonotype: A much larger clone lies a single base off, so this may be a read error. The J gene is TRBJ2-7, the V gene TRBV29-1; D unresolved. The V end was cut by 6 bases, the J end by 0 bases, with 12 bases between. The CDR3 sequence is 13 residues long. CDR1 is SQVTM and CDR2 is ANQGSEA in the germline V gene. This chain's CDR3 is CSVGDVSSYEQYF. In DNA, the CDR3 is TGCAGCGTCGGAGACGTCAGCTCCTACGAGCAGTACTTC.

Note on this clonotype: The junction shows a germline mismatch at one end, possibly a read error. J is TRBJ1-4 and V is TRBV11-2, with D unresolved. This CDR3 has 13 residues. Germline lookup yields CDR1 SGHAT and CDR2 FQNNGV. CDR3 residues: CASNTWLNEKLLF. CDR3 bases: TGTGCCAGCAACACCTGGCTGAATGAAAAACTGTTATTT.